This T cell receptor beta chain appears in the sequencing data of a study of blood T cell repertoires in COVID-19. The V end lost 5 bases, the J end lost 0 bases, and 11 bases lay between the germline ends. This CDR3 contains 15 residues. Germline V gene lookup returns CDR1 MNHEY and CDR2 SMNVEV (reference sequence). Clones were read by immunoSEQ multiplex PCR, and TCRdb kept only the in-frame ones, dropping some. The sample holds approximately 410,000 clones, roughly 85% seen once. The material sequenced was peripheral blood. The chain links TRBV27 to TRBJ1-5; D may be TRBD1 (6 bases). The receptor was isolated from a young woman with active or convalescent COVID-19. The CDR3 region is CASSLTGNSNQPQHF. The CDR3 DNA reads TGTGCCAGCAGTCTCACAGGGAATAGCAATCAGCCCCAGCATTTT.